What follows are 28 T cell receptor beta chains derived from one specimen sequenced in a study of control samples from healthy donors and cancer patients. The assay was immunoSEQ multiplex PCR, and TCRdb's table has in-frame clones only and misses some. The data contain over 200,000 clones, about 80% of them singletons. Specimen: PBMCs. The receptors were sampled from a woman aged 55-70 years with lung cancer.

The chain recombines TRBV2 with TRBJ2-7; D possibly corresponds to TRBD1 (6 bases). In germline, CDR1 is SNHLY, CDR2 FYNNEI. The V and J ends lost 5 bases and 1 base respectively, with 12 bases between them. The CDR3 is 14 residues long. The CDR3 DNA follows: TGTGCCAGCAGTACCCGGACAGTTTCCTACGAGCAGTACTTC. Residues: CASSTRTVSYEQYF.

In its sample, this clone was seen once. V is TRBV4-1 and J is TRBJ2-1; 8 bases line up with TRBD2. The CDR3 consists of 15 residues. The junction had 5 bases not matched to a gene; V was cut back by 6 bases and J by 1 base. From germline, CDR1 is MGHRA and CDR2 YSYEKL. The CDR3: CASSLGGGSYNEQFF. For the CDR3, the DNA is TGCGCCAGCAGTCTCGGGGGGGGGTCCTACAATGAGCAGTTCTTC.

The chain is built from TRBV2 and TRBJ2-4, with D possibly being TRBD1 (5 bases). Germline CDR1 reads SNHLY; CDR2 reads FYNNEI. V lost 3 bases and J 0 bases, leaving 9 bases between the germline ends. CDR3 size: 15 residues. CDR3 residues: CASSDLTEAKNIQYF. The CDR3 nucleotides are TGTGCCAGCAGTGACCTGACAGAAGCCAAAAACATTCAGTACTTC.

The chain uses TRBV10-1 and TRBJ2-2, with 10 bases matching TRBD1. The CDR3 covers 15 residues. CDR1 WNHNN and CDR2 SYGVQD come from the germline V gene (reference sequence). The V segment lost 3 bases and the J segment 6 bases; nucleotides outside the gene matches: 4. The CDR3 protein is CASSDHGQGAGELFF. For the CDR3, the DNA is TGCGCCAGCAGTGACCACGGACAGGGGGCCGGGGAGCTGTTTTTT.

This sequence joins TRBV18 and TRBJ2-2; 8 nucleotides agree with TRBD1. The V gene's germline CDR1 is KGHSH and CDR2 LQKENI. Germline trimming cut 2 bases from V and 3 bases from J; bases unmatched to any gene: 5. This CDR3 is built from 16 residues. CDR3 protein: CASSPFGTGYTGELFF. The CDR3 DNA reads as TGTGCCAGCTCACCATTCGGGACAGGATACACCGGGGAGCTGTTTTTT.

The chain has TRBV3-1 (or the pseudogene TRBV3-2) and TRBJ2-5, with TRBD1 matching 7 bases. The CDR3 has 13 residues. The junction had 2 bases not matched to a gene; V was cut back by 2 bases and J by 5 bases. The germline V gene encodes CDR1 LGHDT and CDR2 YNNKEL (reference sequence). DNA of the CDR3: TGTGCCAGCAGCCAAAAGGGGGCTGAGACCCAGTACTTC. This encodes CASSQKGAETQYF.

V is TRBV3-1 (or the pseudogene TRBV3-2) and J is TRBJ2-3; the match to TRBD1 covers 9 bases. V lost 4 bases to trimming and J lost 6 bases; unmatched junction nucleotides: 14. Germline CDR1 and CDR2: LGHDT and YNNKEL (reference sequence). The CDR3 extends over 17 amino acids. The CDR3 DNA reads TGTGCCAGCAGCCTGCCCCCCCCGGGACAGGGTATCGATACGCAGTATTTT. Protein: CASSLPPPGQGIDTQYF.

The V call is TRBV24-1, the J call TRBJ2-7; D uncertain. CDR1 is KGHDR, CDR2 SFDVKD, per germline. This CDR3 region has 12 residues. Trimming removed 8 bases at V and 5 bases at J, with 12 bases between. The CDR3: CATTHGRNEQYF. DNA of the CDR3: TGTGCCACCACTCACGGACGGAACGAGCAGTACTTC.

This chain uses TRBV9 with TRBJ2-5; 7 bases agree with TRBD1. Germline V gene lookup returns CDR1 SGDLS and CDR2 YYNGEE. V dropped 3 bases and J dropped 5; count of bases not matched to a gene: 7. The CDR3 runs to 14 residues. CDR3 sequence (DNA): TGTGCCAGCAGCGCCACGGGACAGCACGAGACCCAGTACTTC. It encodes CASSATGQHETQYF.

The J gene is TRBJ2-5, the V gene TRBV30; D possibly matches TRBD1 or TRBD2 (5 bases each). The CDR3 spans 13 residues. Germline V gene sequence: CDR1 GTSNPN, CDR2 SVGIG (reference sequence). V lost 2 bases to trimming and J lost 5 bases, with 12 bases between them. The CDR3: CAWSSSGTETQYF. The CDR3 DNA is TGTGCCTGGAGTTCTTCCGGGACGGAGACCCAGTACTTC.

V usage is TRBV7-3 and J usage is TRBJ1-1; TRBD1 matches 8 bases. The J segment lost 7 bases and the V segment lost 6 bases, leaving 7 bases of the junction unmatched. From germline, CDR1 is SGHTA and CDR2 FQGTGA. The length of the CDR3 is 13 residues. The CDR3 DNA reads as TGTGCCAGCAGTCAGGACAGGGAGGTTGAAGCTTTCTTT. It codes for CASSQDREVEAFF.

The V gene is TRBV21-1, the J gene TRBJ2-5. TRBV21-1 is tagged as a pseudogene. CDR3 length: 16 amino acids. The CDR3 reads CASSKGWAGTEETQYF. The CDR3 DNA follows: TGTGCCAGCAGCAAAGGTTGGGCAGGGACCGAAGAGACCCAGTACTTC.

The CDR3 region is CSVEKVPEAFF. In nucleotides, the CDR3 is TGCAGCGTTGAAAAGGTCCCTGAAGCTTTCTTT. The gene calls are TRBV29-1 and TRBJ1-1; D call uncertain. From germline, CDR1 is SQVTM and CDR2 ANQGSEA. Trimming shortened V by 2 bases and J by 6 bases, and 7 bases separated the two germline ends. This CDR3 comprises 11 residues.

This chain joins TRBV12-3 or TRBV12-4 and TRBJ2-7; 9 bases match TRBD1. The trim removed 5 bases at V and 6 bases at J, leaving 5 bases unmatched. CDR3 size: 13 residues. The CDR3 loop reads CASSHGQGTEQYF. CDR3 nucleotide sequence: TGTGCCAGCAGTCATGGACAGGGGACCGAGCAGTACTTC.

The chain joins TRBV27 to TRBJ2-4; 11 bases are a match to TRBD2. With 4 bases clipped from V and 1 base from J, the junction kept 9 bases outside the gene matches. CDR1 is MNHEY and CDR2 is SMNVEV in the germline V gene (reference sequence). The CDR3 sequence is 18 residues long. This chain's CDR3 is CASSSPSTSGKAKNIQYF. The CDR3 coding sequence is TGTGCCAGCAGTTCCCCTTCGACTAGCGGGAAGGCCAAAAACATTCAGTACTTC.

The chain employs TRBV5-4 and TRBJ2-5; 14 bases align to TRBD2. The CDR3 is made up of 19 amino acids. J was trimmed by 5 bases and V by 0 bases; bases with no gene match: 12. The germline V gene has CDR1 SGHNT and CDR2 YYREEE (reference sequence). In nucleotides, the CDR3 is TGTGCCAGCAGCTTGGGATTTCTCGCTGGGACTAGCGGGAGCGAGACCCAGTACTTC. Translating it yields CASSLGFLAGTSGSETQYF.

This clone was seen once. J is TRBJ1-2 and V is TRBV5-1; weak D call: TRBD1 (5 bases). This CDR3 spans 13 amino acids. The ends were cut back, 3 bases at V and 8 bases at J, with 14 bases in the middle. Germline V gene lookup returns CDR1 SGHRS and CDR2 YFSETQ. The CDR3 DNA reads as TGCGCCAGCAGCTCGGCACTCAGGGAAGGCTACACCTTC. Protein sequence: CASSSALREGYTF.

This clone was seen only a few times. CDR3 coding DNA: TGTGCCAGCAGCAAAGCGGAAGGACAGGGGGTCTATGGCTACACCTTC. Translation: CASSKAEGQGVYGYTF. The chain couples TRBV21-1 to TRBJ1-2; TRBD1 reflects the table's D call only, with no check against the DNA. TRBV21-1 is listed as a pseudogene. The CDR3 contains 16 residues.

This clone was recorded a few times. The rearrangement uses TRBV5-4 and TRBJ1-3; 7 nucleotides line up with TRBD1. The junction had 7 bases not matched to a gene; V was cut back by 4 bases and J by 3 bases. The CDR3 extends over 15 amino acids. Looked up from germline, CDR1 is SGHNT and CDR2 is YYREEE (reference sequence). CDR3 DNA sequence: TGTGCCAGCAGCCCAGACAGGGTTGTTGGAAACACCATATATTTT. Translated: CASSPDRVVGNTIYF.

The table lists this clone with a few counts. The gene calls are TRBV5-4 and TRBJ2-2; maybe TRBD1 (6 bases). The CDR3 extends over 15 amino acids. V lost 3 bases, J lost 2 bases, and 11 bases lay in between. CDR1 is SGHNT, CDR2 YYREEE, per germline (reference sequence). In DNA, the CDR3 is TGTGCCAGCAGCTGGAAACAGGGTAACACCGGGGAGCTGTTTTTT. As protein: CASSWKQGNTGELFF.

This chain links TRBV19 with TRBJ1-6; perhaps TRBD1 as D (6 bases). Germline V CDR1 and CDR2: LNHDA, SQIVND (reference sequence). Deletions cut 3 bases from V and 14 bases from J, with 17 bases between. This CDR3 has 14 residues. The CDR3 DNA is TGTGCCAGTAGTATGGGGGGCGGACAAATTTCCCTCCACTTT. Translated: CASSMGGGQISLHF.

This clone was observed once. This chain uses TRBV7-9 with TRBJ2-5, with 7 bases that match TRBD1. Trimming took 3 bases from V and 5 from J; bases not matched to a gene: 6. This CDR3 is built from 14 residues. Germline CDR1 SEHNR, CDR2 FQNEAQ (reference sequence). CDR3 sequence reads: CASSLDTGVETQYF. The CDR3 bases are TGTGCCAGCAGCTTGGACACAGGGGTGGAGACCCAGTACTTC.

The chain combines TRBV9 with TRBJ2-2; D gene ambiguous. Germline CDR1 and CDR2: SGDLS and YYNGEE. This CDR3 spans 14 amino acids. Trimming took off 0 bases at V and 7 bases at J, with 10 bases between the two ends. Here the CDR3 reads CASSVGANGGELFF. CDR3 in DNA: TGTGCCAGCAGCGTAGGAGCGAATGGCGGGGAGCTGTTTTTT.

This chain connects TRBV7-2 to TRBJ2-5; the D gene is possibly TRBD2 (6 bases). Trimming cost V 5 bases and J 5 bases, with 21 bases left between them. The CDR3 length is 16 residues. Germline CDR1 and CDR2: SGHTA and FQGNSA. The CDR3: CASSQRGTSKGETQYF. The CDR3 coding sequence is TGTGCCAGCAGCCAAAGAGGGACTTCTAAAGGGGAGACCCAGTACTTC.

This clone was seen once. V usage is TRBV6-5 and J usage is TRBJ2-2; maybe TRBD1 (6 bases). V was shortened by 10 bases and J by 6 bases, with 12 bases between the two germline ends. The CDR3 consists of 12 residues. The V gene's germline CDR1 is MNHEY and CDR2 SVGAGI. This chain's CDR3 is CAISRGPGELFF. CDR3 nucleotide sequence: TGTGCCATTTCCAGGGGTCCCGGGGAGCTGTTTTTT.

The chain uses TRBV5-6 and TRBJ2-2; unclear D gene. The V end lost 0 bases, the J end lost 5 bases, and 8 bases lay between the germline ends. The CDR3 extends over 14 amino acids. Germline values: CDR1 SGHDT, CDR2 YYEEEE. Here the CDR3 reads CASSLGSPTGELFF. The DNA of the CDR3 is TGTGCCAGCAGCTTGGGCAGCCCAACCGGGGAGCTGTTTTTT.

The CDR3 DNA follows: TGTGCCAGCCAAGCTAGCGGGAACACCGGGGAGCTGTTTTTT. This gives the protein CASQASGNTGELFF. The rearrangement uses TRBV28 and TRBJ2-2; the match to TRBD2 covers 7 bases. Germline values: CDR1 MDHEN, CDR2 SYDVKM. J lost 1 base, V lost 8 bases, and 4 bases had no gene match. The CDR3 spans 14 residues.

Here the CDR3 reads CASSQQFPGELFF. In DNA form, the CDR3 reads TGCGCCAGCAGCCAACAATTCCCCGGGGAGCTGTTTTTT. The chain couples TRBV4-1 to TRBJ2-2; D is ambiguous. Germline CDR1 MGHRA, CDR2 YSYEKL. V lost 2 bases and J lost 6, with 7 bases in between. The CDR3 runs 13 residues.